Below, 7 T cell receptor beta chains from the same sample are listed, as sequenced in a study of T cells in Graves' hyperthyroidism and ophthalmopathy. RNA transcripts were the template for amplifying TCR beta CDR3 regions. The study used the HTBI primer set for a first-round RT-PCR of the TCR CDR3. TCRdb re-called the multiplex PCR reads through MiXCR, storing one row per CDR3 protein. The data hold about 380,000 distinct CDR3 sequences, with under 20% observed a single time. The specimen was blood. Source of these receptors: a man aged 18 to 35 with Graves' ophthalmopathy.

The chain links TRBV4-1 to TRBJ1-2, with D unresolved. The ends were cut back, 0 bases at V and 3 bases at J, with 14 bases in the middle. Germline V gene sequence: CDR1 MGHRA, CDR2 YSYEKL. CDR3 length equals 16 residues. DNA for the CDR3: TGCGCCAGCAGCCAAGACGCTGACTCAACCTACTATGGCTACACCTTC. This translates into CASSQDADSTYYGYTF.

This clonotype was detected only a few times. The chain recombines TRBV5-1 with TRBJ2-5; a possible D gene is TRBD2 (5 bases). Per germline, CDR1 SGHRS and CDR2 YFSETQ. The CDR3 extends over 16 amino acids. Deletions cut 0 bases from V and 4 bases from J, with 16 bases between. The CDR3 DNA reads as TGCGCCAGCAGCTTGGTGTCTAGCATACGGGGAGAGACCCAGTACTTC. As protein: CASSLVSSIRGETQYF.

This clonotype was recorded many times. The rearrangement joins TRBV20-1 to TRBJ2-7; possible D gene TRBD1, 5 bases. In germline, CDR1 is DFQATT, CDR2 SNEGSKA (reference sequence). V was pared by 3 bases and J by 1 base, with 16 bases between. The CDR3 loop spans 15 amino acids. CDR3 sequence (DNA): TGCAGTGCTAGGGGTATCAGGGCACCGTCCTACGAGCAGTACTTC. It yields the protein CSARGIRAPSYEQYF.

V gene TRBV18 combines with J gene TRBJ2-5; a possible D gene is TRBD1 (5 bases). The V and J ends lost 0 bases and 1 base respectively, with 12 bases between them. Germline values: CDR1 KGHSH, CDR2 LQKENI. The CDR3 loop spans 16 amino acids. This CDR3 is CASSPPLRQSQETQYF. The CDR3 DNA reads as TGTGCCAGCTCACCACCTCTCCGACAGAGCCAAGAGACCCAGTACTTC.

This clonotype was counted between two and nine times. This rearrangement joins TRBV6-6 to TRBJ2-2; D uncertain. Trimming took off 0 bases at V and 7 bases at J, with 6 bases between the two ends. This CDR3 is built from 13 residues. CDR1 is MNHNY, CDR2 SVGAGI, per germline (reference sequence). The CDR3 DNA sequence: TGTGCCAGCAGTTACTCGGGGATCGGGGAGCTGTTTTTT. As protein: CASSYSGIGELFF.

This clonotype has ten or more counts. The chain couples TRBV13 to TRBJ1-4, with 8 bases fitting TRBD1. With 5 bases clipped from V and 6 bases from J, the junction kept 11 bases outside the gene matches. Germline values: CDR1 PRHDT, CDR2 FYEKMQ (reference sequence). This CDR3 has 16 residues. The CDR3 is CASSRRDRIIDEKLFF. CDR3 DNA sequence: TGTGCCAGCAGCCGCCGGGACAGGATCATCGATGAAAAACTGTTTTTT. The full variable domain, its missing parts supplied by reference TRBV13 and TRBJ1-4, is AAGVIQSPRHLIKEKRETATLKCYPIPRHDTVYWYQQGPGQDPQFLISFYEKMQSDKGSIPDRFSAQQFSDYHSELNMSSLELGDSALYFCASSRRDRIIDEKLFFGSGTQLSVL.

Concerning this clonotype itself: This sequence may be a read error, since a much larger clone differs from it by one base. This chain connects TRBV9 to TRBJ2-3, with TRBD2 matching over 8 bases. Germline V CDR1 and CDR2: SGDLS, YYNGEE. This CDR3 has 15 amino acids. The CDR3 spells CASSLERGRTDTRYF. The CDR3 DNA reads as TGTGCCAGCAGCTTGGAGCGGGGGCGCACAGATACGCGGTATTTT.